This entry describes one T cell receptor beta chain. Its antigen is as yet unknown. This CDR3 is also generated by other DNA sequences in the sample. The split of CD4+ cells yielded CD45RA+ naive and CD45RA-negative memory subsets. Germline CDR1 and CDR2: SGHTA and FQGNSA. V trimming: 2 bases; J trimming: 4 bases; junction bases outside the gene matches: 6. This CDR3 comprises 15 residues. The data were obtained in a study of shared clonotypes between healthy human individuals. Researchers ran the assay at a deep level. The protocol was immunoSEQ multiplex PCR, while the TCRdb copy is restricted to in-frame clones and leaves out a portion. Among about 2.4 million clones, roughly 93% were seen once, and the ten largest hold around 0.37%. Findings of the study overall: Richness estimates generally favored naive over memory subsets. The naive CD4 repertoires of a handful of donors were compared, and approximately 4.7% of clonotypes were shared.

The receptor comes from a man younger than 35 in good health. Some clones in this sample may be carry-over from other donors' samples. The chain recombines TRBV7-2 with TRBJ2-7; 9 bases match TRBD2. Input material: naive CD4+ T cells from PBMCs. Stated subset: CD45RA+ positively selected. The CDR3 nucleotides are TGTGCCAGCAGCTTAAGTGTTAGCGGGAGTTACGAGCAGTACTTC. This translates into CASSLSVSGSYEQYF.